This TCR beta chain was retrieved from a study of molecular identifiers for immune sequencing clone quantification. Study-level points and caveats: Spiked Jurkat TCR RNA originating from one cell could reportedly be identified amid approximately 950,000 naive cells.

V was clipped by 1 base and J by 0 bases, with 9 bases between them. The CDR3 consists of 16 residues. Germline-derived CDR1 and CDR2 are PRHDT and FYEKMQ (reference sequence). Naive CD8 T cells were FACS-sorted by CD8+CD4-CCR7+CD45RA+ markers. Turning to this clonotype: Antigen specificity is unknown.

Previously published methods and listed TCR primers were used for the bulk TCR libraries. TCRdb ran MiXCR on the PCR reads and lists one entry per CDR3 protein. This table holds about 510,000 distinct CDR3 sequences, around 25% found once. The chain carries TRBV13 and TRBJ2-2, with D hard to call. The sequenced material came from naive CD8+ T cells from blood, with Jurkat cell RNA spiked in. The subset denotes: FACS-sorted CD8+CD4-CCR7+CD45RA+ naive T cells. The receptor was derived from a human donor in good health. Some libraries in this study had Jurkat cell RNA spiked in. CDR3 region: CASSLAIHTNTGELFF. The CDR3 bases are TGTGCCAGCAGCTTAGCTATTCATACGAACACCGGGGAGCTGTTTTTT.